The 16 T cell receptor beta chains presented below share a single source sample, sequenced in a study of shared clonotypes between healthy human individuals. Repertoires were generated with immunoSEQ multiplex PCR, while TCRdb's copy carries only in-frame clones and drops some. This table holds a few million clones, under 95% found once. Sequencing was done on a sample of naive CD4+ T cells from PBMCs. As for subset: CD45RA+ positively selected. All receptors come from a man aged 18 to 29 in good health. Some clones in this sample may be carry-over from other donors' samples.

The rearrangement links TRBV6-6 to TRBJ1-2; 7 nucleotides line up with TRBD1. Germline V CDR1 and CDR2: MNHNY, SVGAGI (reference sequence). V shed 5 bases and J 8 bases; nucleotides not matched to a gene: 11. This CDR3 is built from 14 residues. This CDR3 reads CASSLVTGQIGYTF. As DNA, the CDR3 is TGTGCCAGCAGTCTCGTAACGGGACAGATAGGCTACACCTTC.

The J gene is TRBJ2-2, the V gene TRBV11-3; D unclear. The CDR3 covers 13 residues. The V end was cut by 3 bases, the J end by 4 bases, with 6 bases between. Germline CDR1 reads SGHNT; CDR2 reads YENEEA. The CDR3 loop is CASSLYRTGELFF. CDR3 coding DNA: TGTGCCAGCAGCTTGTACCGCACCGGGGAGCTGTTTTTT.

The V and J genes are TRBV11-2 and TRBJ1-2; D is uncertain. V was pared by 4 bases and J by 0 bases, with 15 bases between. In germline, CDR1 is SGHAT, CDR2 FQNNGV. The CDR3 runs 16 residues. The CDR3 loop is CASSSTRAESNYGYTF. CDR3 DNA sequence: TGTGCCAGCAGCTCGACCCGAGCAGAATCTAACTATGGCTACACCTTC.

The genes are TRBV7-8 and TRBJ2-7; D might be TRBD1 or TRBD2, each matching 6 bases. Germline lookup yields CDR1 SGHVS and CDR2 FQNEAQ. V dropped 4 bases and J dropped 4 bases, with 14 bases sitting between them. The CDR3 is made up of 14 amino acids. The CDR3 is CASSSRRGQYEQYF. The CDR3, as DNA: TGTGCCAGCAGCTCCCGCCGGGGGCAATACGAGCAGTACTTC. The full variable domain, with the rest looked up from reference TRBV7-8 and TRBJ2-7, is GAGVSQSPRYKVAKRGQDVALRCDPISGHVSLFWYQQALGQGPEFLTYFQNEAQLDKSGLPSDRFFAERPEGSVSTLKIQRTQQEDSAVYLCASSSRRGQYEQYFGPGTRLTVT.

V usage is TRBV4-3 and J usage is TRBJ1-1; TRBD1 matches at 7 bases. The trim removed 4 bases at V and 7 bases at J, leaving 9 bases unmatched. Germline V gene sequence: CDR1 LGHNA, CDR2 YSLEER. The CDR3 is 14 amino acids. CDR3 loop: CASSRQGGAGEAFF. The CDR3 DNA is TGCGCCAGCAGCCGTCAGGGGGGGGCAGGTGAAGCTTTCTTT.

V is TRBV20-1 and J is TRBJ1-1; D may be TRBD1 (5 bases). The CDR3 is 11 amino acids. Between the trimmed V and J ends, which lost 3 bases and 7 bases, there was a span of 9 bases. The germline V gene encodes CDR1 DFQATT and CDR2 SNEGSKA (reference sequence). CDR3 nucleotides: TGCAGTGCTAGGTTAGACAGTGAAGCTTTCTTT. This codes for CSARLDSEAFF.

The table lists this clone with a count of one. The V call is TRBV7-9, the J call TRBJ2-3, with 10 bases that match TRBD2. CDR3 size: 15 residues. V lost 5 bases to trimming and J lost 6 bases; unmatched junction nucleotides: 8. Per germline, CDR1 SEHNR and CDR2 FQNEAQ (reference sequence). CDR3 sequence: CASSQLAGVGDTQYF. In nucleotides, the CDR3 is TGTGCCAGCAGCCAGCTAGCGGGAGTAGGTGATACGCAGTATTTT.

This chain connects TRBV10-3 to TRBJ1-2; tentatively, D is TRBD1 (5 bases). Germline V lookup: CDR1 ENHRY, CDR2 SYGVKD. The V and J ends lost 8 bases and 1 base respectively, with 20 bases between them. CDR3 length: 16 amino acids. CDR3 amino acids: CAIFSTRQGFNYGYTF. The DNA for the CDR3 is TGTGCCATCTTTTCGACCCGGCAGGGCTTTAACTATGGCTACACCTTC.

The chain has TRBV5-1 and TRBJ1-1; D not resolved. Per germline, CDR1 SGHRS and CDR2 YFSETQ. V gave up 0 bases and J gave up 1 base, with 10 bases separating them. The CDR3 has 15 amino acids. The CDR3 coding sequence is TGCGCCAGCAGCTTGGGAGGAGGTTCGAACACTGAAGCTTTCTTT. This encodes CASSLGGGSNTEAFF.

The genes are TRBV7-8 and TRBJ1-1; weak D call: TRBD1 (5 bases). The CDR3 covers 16 residues. Germline CDR1 SGHVS, CDR2 FQNEAQ. Trimming took 5 bases from V and 0 from J, leaving 16 bases between them. CDR3 sequence: CASSPSRGPMNTEAFF. DNA for the CDR3: TGTGCCAGCAGCCCCAGTAGGGGCCCTATGAACACTGAAGCTTTCTTT. Looking up the rest from reference TRBV7-8 and TRBJ1-1 gives the full variable domain: GAGVSQSPRYKVAKRGQDVALRCDPISGHVSLFWYQQALGQGPEFLTYFQNEAQLDKSGLPSDRFFAERPEGSVSTLKIQRTQQEDSAVYLCASSPSRGPMNTEAFFGQGTRLTVV.

The chain is built from TRBV5-4 and TRBJ2-3; 9 bases are a match to TRBD2. CDR1 and CDR2 from the germline V gene are SGHNT and YYREEE (reference sequence). The CDR3 runs 15 residues. The V segment lost 5 bases and the J segment 0 bases; nucleotides outside the gene matches: 4. CDR3: CASRKTSGSTDTQYF. The CDR3 DNA is TGTGCCAGCAGAAAAACTAGCGGGAGCACAGATACGCAGTATTTT.

The chain combines TRBV5-4 with TRBJ2-1; TRBD2 is a possible D gene (5 bases). The germline V gene encodes CDR1 SGHNT and CDR2 YYREEE (reference sequence). Trimming took off 0 bases at V and 4 bases at J, with 11 bases between the two ends. This CDR3 region has 15 residues. Written as DNA, the CDR3 is TGTGCCAGCAGCTTGGGGGGAGCACTATACAATGAGCAGTTCTTC. Protein sequence: CASSLGGALYNEQFF.

This chain uses TRBV25-1 with TRBJ2-7; D is possibly TRBD2 (5 bases). This CDR3 is 12 amino acids long. V shed 2 bases and J shed 5 bases, with 7 bases lying between them. The germline gives CDR1 MGHDK, CDR2 SYGVNS. CDR3 residues: CASSEPGNEQYF. In nucleotides, the CDR3 is TGTGCCAGCAGTGAACCCGGGAACGAGCAGTACTTC.

This chain links TRBV5-1 with TRBJ2-1, with 7 bases matching TRBD2. Germline loops: CDR1 SGHRS, CDR2 YFSETQ. V trimming: 4 bases; J trimming: 4 bases; junction bases outside the gene matches: 8. CDR3 length: 15 residues. The CDR3 DNA reads as TGCGCCAGCAGCGGGAGCGGGAACCAATACAATGAGCAGTTCTTC. Translation: CASSGSGNQYNEQFF.

In the case of this clone: Additional DNA sequences in this sample encode the identical CDR3. This chain's CDR3 is CASKDRGRGTEAFF. The CDR3 DNA reads TGTGCCAGTAAGGATCGGGGGCGGGGGACTGAAGCTTTCTTT. The chain links TRBV19 to TRBJ1-1, with a tentative D call TRBD1 (6 bases). This CDR3 has 14 residues. The ends were cut back, 7 bases at V and 5 bases at J, with 17 bases in the middle. The germline CDR1 and CDR2 sequences are LNHDA and SQIVND (reference sequence).

The J gene is TRBJ1-4, the V gene TRBV6-6; D not certain. The CDR3 is 11 amino acids. Between the trimmed V and J ends, which lost 7 bases and 5 bases, there was a span of 5 bases. Germline-derived CDR1 and CDR2 are MNHNY and SVGAGI (reference sequence). In DNA form, the CDR3 reads TGTGCCAGCATGAAAAATGAAAAACTGTTTTTT. Translated, it gives CASMKNEKLFF.